One sample yielded the 29 T cell receptor beta chains listed below, sequenced in a study of cytomegalovirus exposure and HLA in healthy donors. Both 60 Vbeta primers and 13 Jbeta primers went into the PCR. Repertoires were generated with immunoSEQ multiplex PCR, while TCRdb's copy carries only in-frame clones and drops some. Of about 160,000 clones in the sample, 80% were seen once. Sequenced: PBMCs. These receptors came from a male donor in good health and CMV-seropositive.

This chain links TRBV10-3 with TRBJ2-2, with 9 bases identical to TRBD2. The CDR3 consists of 17 residues. Trimming removed 5 bases from V and 5 bases from J; junction bases left unmatched: 12. Germline V gene sequence: CDR1 ENHRY, CDR2 SYGVKD. The CDR3 DNA is TGTGCCATCAGTCCGGCTAGCGGGAAGGGGGGTACCGGGGAGCTGTTTTTT. Protein product: CAISPASGKGGTGELFF.

The chain links TRBV6-5 to TRBJ1-1; TRBD1 is a possible D gene (5 bases). The CDR3 totals 14 residues. V dropped 5 bases and J dropped 4 bases, with 14 bases sitting between them. Germline values: CDR1 MNHEY, CDR2 SVGAGI. The CDR3 loop is CASSEDRRLTEAFF. In nucleotides, the CDR3 is TGTGCCAGCAGTGAAGACAGACGGCTCACTGAAGCTTTCTTT.

V is TRBV12-5 and J is TRBJ1-4, with TRBD1 identical over 8 bases. The germline V gene encodes CDR1 LGHNT and CDR2 FRNRAP. This CDR3 has 14 residues. V lost 6 bases to trimming and J lost 7 bases; unmatched junction nucleotides: 7. The CDR3: CASGQTGGTEKLFF. The CDR3 DNA reads as TGTGCTAGTGGACAAACAGGGGGAACTGAAAAACTGTTTTTT.

V is TRBV27 and J is TRBJ2-1; weak D call: TRBD1 (6 bases). This CDR3 contains 15 residues. V dropped 5 bases and J dropped 4 bases, with 15 bases sitting between them. The germline gives CDR1 MNHEY, CDR2 SMNVEV (reference sequence). CDR3 residues: CASSPSGTLYNEQFF. CDR3 coding DNA: TGTGCCAGCAGTCCGTCCGGGACATTATACAATGAGCAGTTCTTC.

V is TRBV10-2 and J is TRBJ1-2; 7 nucleotides agree with TRBD1. The CDR3 totals 13 residues. The V segment lost 9 bases and the J segment 7 bases; nucleotides outside the gene matches: 11. The germline gives CDR1 WSHSY, CDR2 SAAADI. The CDR3 protein is CASFRQGQGGYTF. In nucleotides, the CDR3 is TGCGCCAGTTTTCGACAGGGACAAGGTGGCTACACCTTC.

CDR3 nucleotide sequence: TGTGCCAGCAGTTTCTCCCGGGACAGGACCTACGAGCAGTACTTC. This encodes CASSFSRDRTYEQYF. J is TRBJ2-7 and V is TRBV6-5; 8 nucleotides match TRBD1. Germline V lookup: CDR1 MNHEY, CDR2 SVGAGI. Germline trimming cut 4 bases from V and 2 bases from J; bases unmatched to any gene: 7. This CDR3 region has 15 residues.

The chain joins TRBV27 to TRBJ2-1; D might be TRBD1 (5 bases). Germline loops: CDR1 MNHEY, CDR2 SMNVEV (reference sequence). The CDR3 is 14 amino acids. V lost 5 bases and J 9 bases, leaving 17 bases between the germline ends. The CDR3 spells CASSPQGSVGEQFF. CDR3 coding DNA: TGTGCCAGCAGTCCGCAGGGTTCTGTCGGTGAGCAGTTCTTC.

The chain employs TRBV29-1 and TRBJ1-1; D unclear. Per germline, CDR1 SQVTM and CDR2 ANQGSEA. V lost 0 bases and J 5 bases, leaving 13 bases between the germline ends. The CDR3 length is 14 residues. CDR3 region: CSVEDSAPGTEAFF. The DNA for the CDR3 is TGCAGCGTTGAAGACTCGGCACCGGGAACTGAAGCTTTCTTT.

The chain recombines TRBV5-4 with TRBJ2-3, with a tentative D call TRBD2 (5 bases). CDR1 is SGHNT and CDR2 is YYREEE in the germline V gene (reference sequence). This CDR3 has 16 amino acids. Trimming pared 3 bases from V and 2 bases from J, leaving 16 bases between. This CDR3 reads CASSSFGERITDTQYF. The CDR3, as DNA: TGTGCCAGCAGCTCCTTTGGGGAGCGGATCACAGATACGCAGTATTTT.

This sequence joins TRBV5-1 and TRBJ1-4; 9 bases map to TRBD1. This CDR3 is built from 14 residues. CDR1 and CDR2 (germline): SGHRS, YFSETQ. The V segment lost 8 bases and the J segment 7 bases; nucleotides outside the gene matches: 9. CDR3 DNA: TGCGCCAGTGGAACCGGGACAGGGCTTGAAAAACTGTTTTTT. Protein: CASGTGTGLEKLFF.

The rearrangement links TRBV29-1 to TRBJ2-7, with TRBD2 identical over 10 bases. In germline, CDR1 is SQVTM, CDR2 ANQGSEA. J gave up 5 bases and V 7 bases, and 5 bases lay outside the gene matches. This CDR3 comprises 12 residues. CDR3 protein: CSGVAGGNEQYF. The CDR3 DNA reads as TGCAGCGGGGTAGCGGGAGGCAACGAGCAGTACTTC.

V and J are TRBV7-3 and TRBJ1-3; D might be TRBD1 (5 bases). The germline CDR1 and CDR2 sequences are SGHTA and FQGTGA. This CDR3 region has 14 residues. V was cut by 7 bases and J by 13 bases, with 23 bases left in between. CDR3 nucleotide sequence: TGTGCCAGCAACCTGCTGAGCTCTGGAAACAGGATATATTTT. Translated: CASNLLSSGNRIYF.

The chain carries TRBV5-4 and TRBJ2-5; 9 bases fit TRBD1. The DNA matches TRBJ2-7 better at its end, which makes the J call doubtful. Germline CDR1 and CDR2: SGHNT and YYREEE (reference sequence). The CDR3 is 14 amino acids. DNA of the CDR3: TGTGCCAGCAGCTTTGGACAGGGGAGGAACGAGCAGTACTTC. Translating gives CASSFGQGRNEQYF.

The V call is TRBV11-1, the J call TRBJ2-1; 8 bases line up with TRBD2. This CDR3 comprises 16 residues. From germline, CDR1 is SGHAT and CDR2 FQDESV (reference sequence). V shed 1 base, J shed 1 base, and the junction held 3 bases outside the gene matches. The CDR3 reads CASSLVSGVSYNEQFF. DNA of the CDR3: TGTGCCAGCAGCTTAGTTAGCGGGGTGTCCTACAATGAGCAGTTCTTC.

V and J are TRBV21-1 and TRBJ1-4; the D call TRBD1 from the table was never checked on the DNA. TRBV21-1 is marked as a pseudogene. The CDR3 runs to 12 residues. The CDR3 spells CASDPPGEKLFF. The CDR3 DNA sequence: TGTGCCAGCGACCCGCCAGGTGAAAAACTGTTTTTT.

This clone was seen more than once but under ten times. The chain joins TRBV14 to TRBJ1-2; D call uncertain. With 4 bases removed from V and 3 bases from J, the gap between germline ends came to 12 bases. Germline V gene lookup returns CDR1 SGHDN and CDR2 FVKESK. This CDR3 is 14 amino acids long. The CDR3 DNA is TGTGCCAGCAGCCCCCTATCTAGCCACTATGGCTACACCTTC. Translation: CASSPLSSHYGYTF. Together with reference TRBV14 and TRBJ1-2, the CDR3 gives the full variable domain: EAGVTQFPSHSVIEKGQTVTLRCDPISGHDNLYWYRRVMGKEIKFLLHFVKESKQDESGMPNNRFLAERTGGTYSTLKVQPAELEDSGVYFCASSPLSSHYGYTFGSGTRLTVV.

V gene TRBV7-6 combines with J gene TRBJ1-1; TRBD1 matches at 9 bases. The V gene end was trimmed by 6 bases and the J gene end by 1 base; junction bases not matched to a gene: 6. This CDR3 is built from 15 residues. CDR1 is SGHVS and CDR2 is FNYEAQ in the germline V gene. CDR3 sequence reads: CASSSIQGANTEAFF. DNA of the CDR3: TGTGCCAGCAGTTCTATACAGGGGGCGAACACTGAAGCTTTCTTT.

The chain is built from TRBV6-5 and TRBJ2-7; D possibly corresponds to TRBD2 (5 bases). Germline values: CDR1 MNHEY, CDR2 SVGAGI. There are 12 residues in the CDR3. V was shortened by 6 bases and J by 7 bases, with 13 bases between the two germline ends. The CDR3 is CASSGGRGEQYF. The CDR3, as DNA: TGTGCCAGCAGCGGAGGTCGAGGGGAGCAGTACTTC.

The chain recombines TRBV11-3 with TRBJ1-2, with D unresolved. CDR1 and CDR2 from the germline V gene are SGHNT and YENEEA. CDR3 length: 15 amino acids. The V gene lost 6 bases and the J gene lost 2 bases, with 16 bases spanning the gap. The CDR3 nucleotides read TGTGCCAGCAGGTCAGGTCTTTCTGGGAACTATGGCTACACCTTC. Protein product: CASRSGLSGNYGYTF.

The chain links TRBV5-1 to TRBJ2-2; D unresolved. Germline assignment: CDR1 SGHRS and CDR2 YFSETQ. The CDR3 length is 12 residues. V lost 9 bases and J 1 base, leaving 7 bases between the germline ends. The CDR3 region has the DNA TGCGCCATCAAGCGGAACACCGGGGAGCTGTTTTTT. The encoded protein is CAIKRNTGELFF. The full variable domain, in which reference TRBV5-1 and TRBJ2-2 provide the parts outside the CDR3, is KAGVTQTPRYLIKTRGQQVTLSCSPISGHRSVSWYQQTPGQGLQFLFEYFSETQRNKGNFPGRFSGRQFSNSRSEMNVSTLELGDSALYLCAIKRNTGELFFGEGSRLTVL.

This clone was detected only once. V gene TRBV7-3 combines with J gene TRBJ2-5; 7 bases match TRBD2. The CDR3 length is 13 residues. Per the germline V gene, CDR1 is SGHTA and CDR2 is FQGTGA. With V trimmed by 0 bases and J by 5 bases, 0 bases remained unmatched. CDR3 bases: TGTGCCAGCAGCTTAACTAGCGGGGAGACCCAGTACTTC. It yields the protein CASSLTSGETQYF.

This clone came up a few times. The V and J genes are TRBV30 and TRBJ2-5; 7 bases agree with TRBD1. V gave up 8 bases and J gave up 5 bases; unmatched junction bases: 5. The CDR3 length is 11 residues. Germline CDR1 reads GTSNPN; CDR2 reads SVGIG (reference sequence). The CDR3 region is CAGGQRETQYF. The CDR3 DNA sequence: TGTGCCGGGGGACAGCGGGAGACCCAGTACTTC.

This sequence joins TRBV11-2 and TRBJ2-3, with D possibly matching TRBD1 (6 bases). The CDR3 totals 16 residues. Germline CDR1 and CDR2: SGHAT and FQNNGV. The germline V and J ends were trimmed by 3 bases and 1 base, with 14 bases remaining between them. CDR3 in amino acids: CASSLGIQGGTDTQYF. In DNA, the CDR3 is TGTGCCAGCAGCTTGGGAATACAGGGCGGCACAGATACGCAGTATTTT.

The J gene is TRBJ2-5, the V gene TRBV11-2; 8 bases align to TRBD2. The CDR3 consists of 14 residues. CDR1 is SGHAT, CDR2 FQNNGV, per germline. The V and J ends lost 3 bases and 2 bases, in that order; junction bases with no gene match: 2. The DNA for the CDR3 is TGTGCCAGCAGCTTTAGCGGGGCTCAAGAGACCCAGTACTTC. It specifies CASSFSGAQETQYF.

The chain has TRBV21-1 and TRBJ1-4. TRBV21-1 is a documented pseudogene. The CDR3 spans 15 residues. CDR3 nucleotide sequence: TGTGCCAGCAGCAGAAACTCCCGAACTAATGAAAAACTGTTTTTT. The encoded protein is CASSRNSRTNEKLFF.

CDR3 DNA: TGTGCCAGCAGCAAGGTACAGGGTTCAAGCCCAGATACGCAGTATTTT. Translation gives CASSKVQGSSPDTQYF. The chain links TRBV21-1 to TRBJ2-3; the listed D gene, TRBD1, was not tested against the DNA. TRBV21-1 is assigned pseudogene status. The CDR3 runs to 16 residues.

The chain combines TRBV6-1 with TRBJ1-1, with unresolved D. V lost 2 bases, J lost 0 bases, and 4 bases lay in between. CDR1 MNHNS and CDR2 SASEGT come from the germline V gene. The CDR3 is made up of 13 amino acids. The CDR3 spells CASSELVNTEAFF. The CDR3 DNA is TGTGCCAGCAGTGAATTAGTGAACACTGAAGCTTTCTTT.

The chain combines TRBV5-6 with TRBJ2-4; TRBD1 might be the D (6 bases). This CDR3 region has 14 residues. Trimming shortened V by 5 bases and J by 1 base, and 10 bases separated the two germline ends. The germline CDR1 and CDR2 sequences are SGHDT and YYEEEE. The CDR3: CASRYDRAKNIQYF. Written as DNA, the CDR3 is TGTGCCAGCAGATATGACAGGGCCAAAAACATTCAGTACTTC.

CDR3 sequence (DNA): TGTGCCAGCAGACAGTCCGCAGCTAATGAAAAACTGTTTTTT. Translated, it gives CASRQSAANEKLFF. The chain uses TRBV27 and TRBJ1-4, with D unclear. Germline values: CDR1 MNHEY, CDR2 SMNVEV (reference sequence). The CDR3 totals 14 residues. V lost 6 bases to trimming and J lost 3 bases, with 11 bases between them.